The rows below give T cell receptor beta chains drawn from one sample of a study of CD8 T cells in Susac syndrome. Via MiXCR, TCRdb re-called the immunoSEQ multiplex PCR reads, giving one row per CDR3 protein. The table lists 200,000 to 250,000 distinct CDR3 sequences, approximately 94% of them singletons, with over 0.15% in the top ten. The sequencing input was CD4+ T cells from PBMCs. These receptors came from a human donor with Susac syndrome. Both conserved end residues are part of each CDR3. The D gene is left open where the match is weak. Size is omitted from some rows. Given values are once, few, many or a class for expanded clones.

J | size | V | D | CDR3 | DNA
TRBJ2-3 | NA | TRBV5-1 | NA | CASSLAPIDTQYF | TGCGCCAGCAGCTTGGCGCCGATAGATACGCAGTATTTT
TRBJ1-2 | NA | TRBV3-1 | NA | CASSQPWGLSGYTF | TGTGCCAGCAGCCAACCATGGGGTCTCTCAGGCTACACCTTC
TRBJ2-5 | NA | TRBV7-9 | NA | CASSPFVAQGPDETQYF | TGTGCCAGCAGCCCGTTCGTAGCGCAGGGGCCGGACGAGACCCAGTACTTC
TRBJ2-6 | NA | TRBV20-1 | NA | CSVRTRSSGANVLTF | TGCAGTGTCAGGACACGAAGCTCTGGGGCCAACGTCCTGACTTTC
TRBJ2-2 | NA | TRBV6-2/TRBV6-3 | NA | CASLSLNTGELFF | TGTGCCAGCCTTAGTCTGAACACCGGGGAGCTGTTTTTT
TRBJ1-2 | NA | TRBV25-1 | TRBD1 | CASSERGTGYGYTF | TGTGCCAGCAGTGAAAGGGGGACAGGCTATGGCTACACCTTC
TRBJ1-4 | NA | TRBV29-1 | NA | CSVGGSNEKLFF | TGCAGCGTCGGGGGATCTAATGAAAAACTGTTTTTT
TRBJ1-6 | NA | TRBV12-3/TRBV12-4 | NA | CASSSLRPNSPLHF | TGTGCCAGCTCCTCCCTGCGGCCGAATTCACCCCTCCACTTT
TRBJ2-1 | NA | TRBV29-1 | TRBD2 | CSVRGVEQFF | TGCAGCGTTCGGGGGGTTGAGCAGTTCTTC
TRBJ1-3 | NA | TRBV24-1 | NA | CATSDLKDTIYF | TGTGCCACCAGTGATCTGAAAGACACCATATATTTT
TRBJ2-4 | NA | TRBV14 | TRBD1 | CASSRAQGDIQYF | TGTGCCAGCAGCCGGGCCCAGGGGGACATTCAGTACTTC
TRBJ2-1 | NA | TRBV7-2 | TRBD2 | CASSLQLLAGVNEQFF | TGTGCCAGCAGCTTACAGTTGCTAGCGGGTGTCAATGAGCAGTTCTTC
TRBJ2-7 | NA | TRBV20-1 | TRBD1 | CSAGTEYEQYF | TGCAGTGCAGGGACAGAGTACGAGCAGTACTTC
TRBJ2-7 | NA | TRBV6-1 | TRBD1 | CASSSTRRGPTYEQYF | TGTGCCAGCAGCTCCACCCGCAGGGGGCCGACCTACGAGCAGTACTTC
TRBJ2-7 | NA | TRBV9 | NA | CASSSAGPDYEQYF | TGTGCCAGCAGCTCTGCGGGGCCCGATTACGAGCAGTACTTC
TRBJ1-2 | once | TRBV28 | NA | CASNSRGGATISYTF | TGTGCCAGCAACTCTCGGGGAGGGGCTACTATCAGCTACACCTTC
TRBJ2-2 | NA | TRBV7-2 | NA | CASSLAGARELFF | TGTGCCAGCAGCTTAGCGGGGGCCAGGGAGCTGTTTTTT
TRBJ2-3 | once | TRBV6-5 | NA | CATGTYTDTQYF | TGTGCAACAGGGACCTACACAGATACGCAGTATTTT
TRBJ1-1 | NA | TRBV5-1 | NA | CASSLALGQAVEAFF | TGCGCCAGCAGCTTGGCCCTGGGGCAGGCGGTAGAAGCTTTCTTT
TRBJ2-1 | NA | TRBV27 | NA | CATLNWADEQFF | TGTGCCACTCTGAACTGGGCCGATGAGCAGTTCTTC
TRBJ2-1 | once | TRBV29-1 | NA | CSVENGGRNEQFF | TGCAGCGTTGAGAACGGGGGGCGCAATGAGCAGTTCTTC
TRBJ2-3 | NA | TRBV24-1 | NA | CATSDPRDEGTDTQYF | TGTGCCACCAGTGACCCTCGGGACGAAGGAACAGATACGCAGTATTTT
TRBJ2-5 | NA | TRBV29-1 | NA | CSVDGGLGEETQYF | TGCAGCGTTGACGGGGGCCTGGGAGAAGAGACCCAGTACTTC
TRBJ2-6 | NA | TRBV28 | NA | CASGSPPGANVLTF | TGTGCCAGCGGGTCGCCCCCTGGGGCCAACGTCCTGACTTTC
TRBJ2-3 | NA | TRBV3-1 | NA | CASSQGGKGGYTDTQYF | TGTGCCAGCAGCCAAGGGGGGAAGGGGGGCTACACAGATACGCAGTATTTT
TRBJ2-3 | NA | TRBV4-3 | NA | CASSSQVGGEGADTQYF | TGCGCCAGCAGCTCCCAGGTCGGCGGGGAGGGGGCAGATACGCAGTATTTT
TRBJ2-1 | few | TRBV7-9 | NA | CASRGTGTYNEQFF | TGTGCCAGCAGGGGTACAGGCACCTACAATGAGCAGTTCTTC
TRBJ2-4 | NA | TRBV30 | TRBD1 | CAWSLKGAGSKNIQYF | TGTGCCTGGAGTTTAAAGGGGGCCGGATCCAAAAACATTCAGTACTTC
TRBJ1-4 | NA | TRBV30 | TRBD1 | CAWSEGQANEKLFF | TGTGCCTGGAGCGAAGGACAGGCTAATGAAAAACTGTTTTTT
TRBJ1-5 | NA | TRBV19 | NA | CASSPGTGQPQHF | TGTGCCAGTAGTCCGGGGACGGGTCAGCCCCAGCATTTT
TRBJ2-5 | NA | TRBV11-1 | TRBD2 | CASSQGLAVETQYF | TGTGCCAGCAGCCAGGGACTAGCGGTGGAGACCCAGTACTTC
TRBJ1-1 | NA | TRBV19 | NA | CASSGAGREASTEAFF | TGTGCCAGTAGTGGGGCGGGCAGGGAAGCGAGCACTGAAGCTTTCTTT
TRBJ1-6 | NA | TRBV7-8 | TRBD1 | CASRPGQGQTPLHF | TGTGCCAGCAGGCCTGGACAGGGACAAACACCCCTCCACTTT
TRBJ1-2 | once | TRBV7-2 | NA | CAVAGRNYGYTF | TGTGCCGTCGCAGGAAGGAACTATGGCTACACCTTC
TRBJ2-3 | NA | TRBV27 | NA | CASSFASTDTQYF | TGTGCCAGCTCCTTCGCCTCCACAGATACGCAGTATTTT
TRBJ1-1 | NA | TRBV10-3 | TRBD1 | CAISANRGGTEAFF | TGTGCCATCAGTGCAAACAGGGGTGGCACTGAAGCTTTCTTT
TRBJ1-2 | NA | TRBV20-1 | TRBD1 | CSARNLGQGQDYGYTF | TGCAGTGCTCGGAATTTGGGACAGGGTCAAGACTATGGCTACACCTTC
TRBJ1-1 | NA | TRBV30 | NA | CAWTPAGDENTEAFF | TGTGCCTGGACCCCGGCGGGGGATGAGAACACTGAAGCTTTCTTT
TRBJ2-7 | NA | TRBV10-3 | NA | CAISERGLTYEQYF | TGTGCCATCAGTGAGCGGGGTTTAACCTACGAGCAGTACTTC
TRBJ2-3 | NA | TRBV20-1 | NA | CSAGRGQIFTDTQYF | TGCAGTGCCGGTCGCGGACAGATCTTCACAGATACGCAGTATTTT
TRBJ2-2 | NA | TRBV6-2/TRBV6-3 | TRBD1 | CASSPRQGPTGELFF | TGTGCCAGCAGCCCGAGACAGGGACCCACCGGGGAGCTGTTTTTT
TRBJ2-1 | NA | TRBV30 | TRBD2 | CAWKLAGGSNEQFF | TGTGCCTGGAAACTAGCGGGGGGGTCTAATGAGCAGTTCTTC
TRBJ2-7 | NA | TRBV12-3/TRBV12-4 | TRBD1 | CASSPRTDRDYEQYF | TGTGCCAGCAGTCCGCGGACTGACAGGGACTACGAGCAGTACTTC
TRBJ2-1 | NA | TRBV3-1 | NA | CASSQVFRDNEQFF | TGTGCCAGCAGCCAAGTGTTTAGGGACAATGAGCAGTTCTTC
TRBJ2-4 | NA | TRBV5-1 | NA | CASSPSALAKNIQYF | TGCGCCAGCAGCCCTTCGGCTCTAGCCAAAAACATTCAGTACTTC
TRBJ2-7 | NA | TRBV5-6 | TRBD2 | CASSLEGTSGGAEQYF | TGTGCCAGCAGCTTGGAGGGGACTAGCGGGGGGGCCGAGCAGTACTTC
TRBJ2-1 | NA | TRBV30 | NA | CAWSVAGRQFF | TGTGCCTGGAGTGTAGCGGGTCGGCAGTTCTTC
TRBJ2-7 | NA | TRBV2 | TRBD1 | CASSKGQGGYEQYF | TGTGCCAGCAGTAAGGGACAGGGTGGTTACGAGCAGTACTTC
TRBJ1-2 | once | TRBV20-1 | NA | CSARDGGPRRFYTF | TGCAGTGCTAGAGATGGGGGACCCAGGAGATTCTACACCTTC
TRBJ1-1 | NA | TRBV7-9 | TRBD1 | CASSPGTGDYTEAFF | TGTGCCAGCAGCCCCGGGACAGGGGATTACACTGAAGCTTTCTTT
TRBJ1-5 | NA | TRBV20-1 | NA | CSASGLTGQPQHF | TGCAGTGCTAGCGGGTTAACGGGTCAGCCCCAGCATTTT
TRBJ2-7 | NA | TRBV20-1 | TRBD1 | CSARGPGQEYEQYF | TGCAGTGCTAGGGGGCCGGGACAGGAATACGAGCAGTACTTC
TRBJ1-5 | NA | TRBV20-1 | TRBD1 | CSADGTDHSNQPQHF | TGCAGTGCTGACGGGACAGATCATAGCAATCAGCCCCAGCATTTT
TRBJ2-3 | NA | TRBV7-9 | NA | CAATGTDTQYF | TGTGCCGCCACGGGCACAGATACGCAGTATTTT
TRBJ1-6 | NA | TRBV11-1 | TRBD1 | CASSDRTGANSPLHF | TGTGCCAGCAGCGACCGGACAGGGGCCAATTCACCCCTCCACTTT